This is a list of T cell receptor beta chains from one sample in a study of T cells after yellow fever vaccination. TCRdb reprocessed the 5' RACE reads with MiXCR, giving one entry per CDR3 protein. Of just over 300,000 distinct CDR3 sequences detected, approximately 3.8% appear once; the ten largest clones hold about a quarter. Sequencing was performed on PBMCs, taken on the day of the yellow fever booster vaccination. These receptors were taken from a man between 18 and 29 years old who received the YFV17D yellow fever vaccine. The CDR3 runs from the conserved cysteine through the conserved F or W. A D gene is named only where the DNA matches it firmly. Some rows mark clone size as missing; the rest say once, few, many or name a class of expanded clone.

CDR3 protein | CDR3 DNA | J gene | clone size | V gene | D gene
CASSDGRGRSYEQYF | TGCGCCAGCAGTGATGGTCGGGGTCGCTCCTACGAGCAGTACTTC | TRBJ2-7 | NA | TRBV10-1 | NA
CSARGGGGNEKLFF | TGCAGTGCTAGAGGGGGTGGCGGTAATGAAAAACTGTTTTTT | TRBJ1-4 | few | TRBV20-1 | NA
CATSQGTEAFF | TGTGCCACCAGTCAGGGGACTGAAGCTTTCTTT | TRBJ1-1 | many | TRBV24-1 | NA
CSVDEGPGANVLTF | TGCAGCGTTGATGAGGGGCCAGGGGCCAACGTCCTGACTTTC | TRBJ2-6 | NA | TRBV29-1 | NA
CASSVTYEQYF | TGTGCCAGCAGCGTAACCTACGAGCAGTACTTC | TRBJ2-7 | many | TRBV12-3/TRBV12-4 | NA
CSANRGRFNQPQHF | TGCAGTGCTAACAGGGGGAGGTTCAATCAGCCCCAGCATTTT | TRBJ1-5 | NA | TRBV20-1 | TRBD1
CASSMEGDTEAFF | TGTGCCAGCAGCATGGAGGGAGACACTGAAGCTTTCTTT | TRBJ1-1 | few | TRBV12-3/TRBV12-4 | NA
CASSYVWINEQFF | TGTGCCAGCAGTTATGTCTGGATCAATGAGCAGTTCTTC | TRBJ2-1 | many | TRBV6-6 | NA
CASSEQWHTIYF | TGTGCCAGCTCAGAGCAGTGGCACACCATATATTTT | TRBJ1-3 | NA | TRBV12-3/TRBV12-4 | NA
CSAREFRGDQPQHF | TGCAGTGCTAGAGAGTTCAGGGGAGATCAGCCCCAGCATTTT | TRBJ1-5 | NA | TRBV20-1 | NA
CASRPGVVPVETQYF | TGTGCCAGCAGGCCGGGGGTAGTACCTGTGGAGACCCAGTACTTC | TRBJ2-5 | few | TRBV12-3/TRBV12-4 | NA
CASSRLAGGSSPYF | TGTGCCAGCAGCCGACTAGCGGGGGGCTCGTCGCCGTACTTC | TRBJ2-5 | many | TRBV2 | TRBD2
CASSLSGNSGANVLTF | TGTGCCAGCAGTCTGTCGGGGAACTCTGGGGCCAACGTCCTGACTTTC | TRBJ2-6 | NA | TRBV12-3/TRBV12-4 | NA
CASSPNLAGGLTDTQYF | TGTGCCAGCAGCCCCAACCTAGCGGGGGGGCTCACAGATACGCAGTATTTT | TRBJ2-3 | many | TRBV7-3 | TRBD2
CASSPGLHNEQFF | TGTGCCAGCTCACCGGGGCTGCACAATGAGCAGTTCTTC | TRBJ2-1 | NA | TRBV18 | NA
CSARTHPGQGGSPLHF | TGCAGTGCTAGGACACACCCAGGACAGGGCGGTTCACCCCTCCACTTT | TRBJ1-6 | few | TRBV20-1 | TRBD1
CASSGTLQGDTEYF | TGTGCCAGCAGTGGAACCCTCCAGGGAGATACGGAGTATTTT | TRBJ2-3 | many | TRBV6-1 | NA
CASHMSAGRGDTQYF | TGTGCCAGCCATATGTCTGCGGGGAGGGGAGATACGCAGTATTTT | TRBJ2-3 | NA | TRBV12-3/TRBV12-4 | TRBD2
CASREGARLTYNSPLHF | TGTGCCAGCCGCGAGGGGGCACGGCTCACCTATAATTCACCCCTCCACTTT | TRBJ1-6 | few | TRBV27 | TRBD1
CASSPLFGPYEQYF | TGCGCCAGCAGCCCACTGTTTGGTCCCTACGAGCAGTACTTC | TRBJ2-7 | many | TRBV4-3 | NA
CASSGDREAYEQYF | TGTGCCAGCAGCGGAGACAGGGAAGCCTACGAGCAGTACTTC | TRBJ2-7 | few | TRBV12-3/TRBV12-4 | TRBD1
CSARPPANTEAFF | TGCAGTGCTAGACCCCCAGCGAACACTGAAGCTTTCTTT | TRBJ1-1 | NA | TRBV20-1 | NA
CASSPTSTGAGADTQYF | TGTGCCAGCAGCCCCACGTCAACGGGCGCGGGGGCAGATACGCAGTATTTT | TRBJ2-3 | many | TRBV7-3 | TRBD2
CSASTGTALNEQFF | TGCAGTGCTAGTACCGGGACGGCGCTAAATGAGCAGTTCTTC | TRBJ2-1 | many | TRBV20-1 | NA
CASSQDAVDTQYF | TGTGCCAGCAGCCAAGACGCGGTAGATACGCAGTATTTT | TRBJ2-3 | few | TRBV4-2 | NA
CASSPNRGGGNTIYF | TGTGCCAGCTCACCTAACAGGGGAGGAGGAAACACCATATATTTT | TRBJ1-3 | NA | TRBV18 | TRBD1
CSVEPRLADYGYTF | TGCAGCGTTGAGCCCAGGCTAGCTGACTATGGCTACACCTTC | TRBJ1-2 | NA | TRBV29-1 | NA
CASRPGQTSGNTIYF | TGTGCCAGCAGGCCTGGACAGACCTCTGGAAACACCATATATTTT | TRBJ1-3 | few | TRBV2 | NA
CASSPGGLAGNEQFF | TGTGCCAGCAGCCCCGGGGGACTAGCGGGCAATGAGCAGTTCTTC | TRBJ2-1 | many | TRBV28 | TRBD2
CASSTQGVPYNEQFF | TGTGCCAGCAGCACACAGGGGGTACCCTACAATGAGCAGTTCTTC | TRBJ2-1 | many | TRBV7-2 | TRBD1
CASSGGTGVGNQPQHF | TGCGCCAGCAGTGGGGGGACAGGGGTCGGCAATCAGCCCCAGCATTTT | TRBJ1-5 | few | TRBV5-1 | TRBD1
CASSLAAGGHQETQYF | TGTGCCAGCAGCTTAGCGGCGGGGGGGCACCAAGAGACCCAGTACTTC | TRBJ2-5 | few | TRBV7-6 | TRBD2
CASPLRRDRNTEAFF | TGTGCCAGCCCCCTTCGTCGGGACAGAAACACTGAAGCTTTCTTT | TRBJ1-1 | many | TRBV12-3/TRBV12-4 | TRBD1
CASSPSGLAGGRTGELFF | TGTGCCAGCAGCCCCTCCGGGCTAGCGGGGGGTCGGACCGGGGAGCTGTTTTTT | TRBJ2-2 | NA | TRBV7-2 | TRBD2
CASSEQRPPSAQYF | TGTGCCAGCAGTGAACAGCGACCCCCGTCTGCCCAGTACTTC | TRBJ2-5 | many | TRBV4-2 | NA
CASSLFGENYGYTF | TGTGCCAGCAGCTTATTCGGGGAGAACTATGGCTACACCTTC | TRBJ1-2 | few | TRBV7-9 | NA
CASSPTSGALEQYF | TGTGCCAGCAGCCCTACTAGCGGGGCTCTCGAGCAGTACTTC | TRBJ2-7 | many | TRBV11-2 | TRBD2
CASSPVVAAAKNIQYF | TGTGCCAGCTCACCAGTGGTGGCGGCGGCCAAAAACATTCAGTACTTC | TRBJ2-4 | many | TRBV18 | NA
CSARGAQNTEAFF | TGCAGTGCTAGGGGGGCGCAGAACACTGAAGCTTTCTTT | TRBJ1-1 | NA | TRBV20-1 | NA
CASSSVGSDTGELFF | TGTGCCAGCAGCTCGGTAGGGTCCGACACCGGGGAGCTGTTTTTT | TRBJ2-2 | many | TRBV7-9 | NA
CASSLAGSGDQQYF | TGTGCCAGCAGCTTAGCGGGGTCCGGGGACCAGCAGTACTTC | TRBJ2-7 | few | TRBV7-6 | NA
CASGQGENTEAFF | TGTGCCAGCGGACAGGGTGAGAACACTGAAGCTTTCTTT | TRBJ1-1 | many | TRBV2 | TRBD1
CSASLPNSVNYGYTF | TGCAGTGCTAGCTTGCCCAACTCCGTTAACTATGGCTACACCTTC | TRBJ1-2 | NA | TRBV20-1 | NA
CASSERGGSEQYF | TGTGCCAGCAGCGAAAGAGGGGGTTCCGAGCAGTACTTC | TRBJ2-7 | many | TRBV7-6 | NA
CASSYSGGETDTQYF | TGTGCCAGCAGCTATAGCGGGGGGGAGACAGATACGCAGTATTTT | TRBJ2-3 | many | TRBV7-2 | TRBD2
CASSLYLPSGGAVAQYF | TGCGCCAGCAGCCTCTATCTTCCTAGCGGGGGGGCGGTGGCCCAGTACTTC | TRBJ2-5 | NA | TRBV4-3 | TRBD2
CASSPYAGGEKLFF | TGTGCCAGCAGCCCCTACGCGGGGGGAGAAAAACTGTTTTTT | TRBJ1-4 | few | TRBV7-2 | NA